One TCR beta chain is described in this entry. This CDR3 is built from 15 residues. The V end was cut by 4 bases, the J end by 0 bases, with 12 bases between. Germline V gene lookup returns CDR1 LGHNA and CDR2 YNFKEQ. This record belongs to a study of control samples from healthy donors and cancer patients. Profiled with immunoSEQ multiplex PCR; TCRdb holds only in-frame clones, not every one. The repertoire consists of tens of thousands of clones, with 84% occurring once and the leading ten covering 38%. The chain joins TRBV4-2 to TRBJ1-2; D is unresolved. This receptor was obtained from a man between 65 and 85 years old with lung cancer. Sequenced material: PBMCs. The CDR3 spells CASSPPLGSNYGYTF. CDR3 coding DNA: TGTGCCAGCAGCCCACCCTTGGGATCTAACTATGGCTACACCTTC.